This TCR beta chain stems from a study of molecular identifiers for immune sequencing clone quantification (dated by TCRdb to the late 2010s). Background on the whole study: For a replicate experiment, the RNA from either approximately 20,000 or 100,000 naive CD8 T cells was divided into five aliquots, and four of those aliquots went on to sequencing. The study was a methods study using CD8 T cells to benchmark molecular-identifier clustering-based TCR repertoire sequencing (MIDCIRS) and TCR RNA copy counting.

Broader findings and caveats from the paper: The naive libraries included spiked-in Jurkat TCR RNA (about 9 copies' worth), and this Jurkat TCR RNA is not part of the donor repertoire. Highly expanded clone sizes could be underestimated because identical TCR molecules may share a barcode. In CMV-specific effector cells, over 97% of molecules were held by clones above 20 RNA copies, whereas under 1% of molecules were held by such clones in naive cells. When barcode sub-clustering was omitted, TCR diversity was inflated by chimeric consensus sequences, with chimeras reaching as high as 47%. Modeling indicated approximately 3 TCR RNA copies recovered per cell, compared with 9 to 10 by digital PCR, which implies a capture efficiency of approximately 31%. A single cell's worth of spiked-in Jurkat TCR RNA was reported detectable even among around 1 million naive CD8 T cells.

Libraries of naive CD8 T cells were built from around 20,000 to 1,000,000 sorted cells, with 10%, 30% or 50% of the purified RNA used. On a BD FACSAria II, naive CD8 T cells were FACS-sorted as CD8+CD4-CCR7+CD45RA+ and collected into RLT Plus buffer. To test detection sensitivity, Jurkat RNA equal to ten TCR copies was added to samples of about 20,000-1,000,000 naive CD8 T cells. Enrichment of CD8 T cells was performed with RosetteSep CD8+ T Cell Enrichment Cocktail and Ficoll-Paque, after which ACK red cell lysis was carried out. This clonotype was recorded at least ten times. Its binding antigen is unknown. Per-nucleotide qualities are absent, and no much larger clonotype sits a single base away. The library was built by means of PCR. Sequencing instrument: NextSeq 500. Bulk TCR libraries were prepared as previously described, using TCR primers listed in Table S5. Purification of total RNA was performed with the Qiagen AllPrep DNA/RNA kit. Reads from multiple sequencing runs of the same library were pooled before analysis. The authors' analysis ran thus. Reads were retained only if their TCR constant sequence matched exactly, and those retained reads were trimmed to 150 nt and grouped according to their 12-nt molecular barcodes. Reads in each barcode group were sub-clustered using a 15% Levenshtein threshold, and a quality-weighted consensus sequence was built for each RNA molecule. Non-functional sequences were discarded, and so were lower-count sequences lying one edit away from another sequence. Barcode sub-clusters with fewer than 20% of the maximum read count were removed, based on fitting two negative binomial distributions. TCRdb redid the processing of the public reads, applying fastp at Q25 and MiXCR, and retained in-frame beta chains. When rows share a CDR3 protein, they turn into one entry using the most common DNA and genes. These V and J calls originate from TCRdb's pipeline instead of the authors' own analysis. The sample includes 400,000 to 600,000 distinct CDR3 sequences, with roughly 24% observed a single time. 0.7% to 0.9% of the sample goes to the ten largest clones.

The cysteine opens and the phenylalanine closes a CDR3 of 19 amino acids. Kept here is only the CDR3 DNA, which spans 57 bases and is read in frame from base 1. Germline trimming: 4 bases from V, 1 base from J; junction bases outside gene matches: 14. CDR1 and CDR2 were assigned from the germline V gene (reference sequence) as SGHKS and YYEKEE. Input material: naive CD8+ T cells from blood, with Jurkat cell RNA spiked in. In the paper's terms, the cell subset or site label means: FACS-sorted CD8+CD4-CCR7+CD45RA+ naive T cells. In this chain, TRBV5-5 is recombined with TRBJ2-6; 7 of the junction bases match TRBD1. The receptor comes from a human donor in good health. Some libraries in this study had Jurkat cell RNA spiked in. The CDR3 amino acid sequence is: CASSPGQVRPSSGANVLTF. The nucleotides read TGTGCCAGCAGCCCCGGACAGGTTAGGCCATCATCTGGGGCCAACGTCCTGACTTTC.